One sample yielded the 27 T cell receptor beta chains listed below, sequenced in a study of radiotherapy plus CTLA-4 blockade in lung cancer. Measured with immunoSEQ multiplex PCR; TCRdb has only the in-frame clones, and not every one. Here the sample spans 71,000 or so clones, more than 75% being singletons. Sequencing used peripheral blood, obtained from a patient treated with radiotherapy plus ipilimumab. The receptors shown here come from a human donor with non-small cell lung cancer who had stable disease on radiotherapy plus ipilimumab.

The rearrangement joins TRBV6-5 to TRBJ1-1; D ambiguous. V was cut by 7 bases and J by 7 bases, with 7 bases left in between. CDR1 and CDR2 from the germline V gene are MNHEY and SVGAGI. The CDR3 runs 10 residues. CDR3 residues: CASTFDEAFF. The DNA of the CDR3 is TGTGCCAGCACCTTTGATGAAGCTTTCTTT.

This chain links TRBV27 with TRBJ1-5; D call uncertain. Germline loops: CDR1 MNHEY, CDR2 SMNVEV (reference sequence). This CDR3 spans 13 amino acids. V was cut by 4 bases and J by 4 bases, with 8 bases left in between. CDR3 sequence (DNA): TGTGCCAGCAGTTCTGACACGAATCAGCCCCAGCATTTT. Translating it yields CASSSDTNQPQHF.

This clone was observed a handful of times. This chain links TRBV10-1 with TRBJ2-5; D gene ambiguous. The V gene's germline CDR1 is WNHNN and CDR2 SYGVQD (reference sequence). V dropped 3 bases and J dropped 5 bases, with 4 bases sitting between them. This CDR3 is 11 amino acids long. Here the CDR3 reads CASSDSETQYF. The CDR3 DNA follows: TGCGCCAGCAGTGATTCTGAGACCCAGTACTTC.

The chain combines TRBV19 with TRBJ2-3; D gene uncertain. This CDR3 has 12 amino acids. V shed 5 bases and J shed 3 bases, with 6 bases lying between them. Germline V CDR1 and CDR2: LNHDA, SQIVND (reference sequence). CDR3 DNA sequence: TGTGCCAGTAGTTTCCTTACAGATACGCAGTATTTT. Translation: CASSFLTDTQYF.

This clone was recorded only once. This chain uses TRBV11-2 with TRBJ2-2; a possible D gene is TRBD1 (6 bases). The germline CDR1 and CDR2 sequences are SGHAT and FQNNGV. V was cut by 3 bases and J by 0 bases, with 11 bases left in between. This CDR3 has 16 residues. This CDR3 is CASSFAGQTNTGELFF. Written as DNA, the CDR3 is TGTGCCAGCAGCTTTGCCGGACAGACGAACACCGGGGAGCTGTTTTTT.

This rearrangement joins TRBV27 to TRBJ2-7, with no clear D. CDR3 size: 14 residues. V was cut by 4 bases and J by 7 bases, with 17 bases left in between. CDR1 is MNHEY and CDR2 is SMNVEV in the germline V gene (reference sequence). CDR3 bases: TGTGCCAGCAGTTCACTGAATGGACCCCTGGAGCAGTACTTC. Translating it yields CASSSLNGPLEQYF.

J is TRBJ2-7 and V is TRBV10-1, with 8 positions matching TRBD2. CDR3 length equals 13 residues. After removal of 2 bases from V and 6 bases from J, the junction contained 3 bases not matched to a gene. Germline loops: CDR1 WNHNN, CDR2 SYGVQD (reference sequence). The CDR3 reads CASSEGLAGEQYF. The CDR3 DNA is TGCGCCAGCAGTGAGGGACTAGCTGGCGAGCAGTACTTC.

The rearrangement joins TRBV5-1 to TRBJ2-2; D possibly corresponds to TRBD2 (6 bases). CDR3 length: 15 residues. V was cut by 3 bases and J by 4 bases, with 13 bases left in between. CDR1 SGHRS and CDR2 YFSETQ come from the germline V gene. The CDR3 sequence is CASSSPGTSTGELFF. The CDR3 nucleotides read TGCGCCAGCAGCTCCCCTGGGACTTCCACCGGGGAGCTGTTTTTT.

The chain links TRBV29-1 to TRBJ2-7, with 7 bases aligning to TRBD2. The CDR3 is 13 amino acids. Germline V lookup: CDR1 SQVTM, CDR2 ANQGSEA. V shed 6 bases, J shed 3 bases, and the junction held 8 bases outside the gene matches. The CDR3 coding sequence is TGCAGCGTGACTAGGGAGGGAAACTACGAGCAGTACTTC. Its translation is CSVTREGNYEQYF.

This clone was detected only a few times. The same CDR3 arises from other DNA sequences in this sample as well. The V call is TRBV6-1, the J call TRBJ1-5; possibly TRBD1 for D (6 bases). The CDR3 loop spans 14 amino acids. The V and J ends lost 5 bases and 5 bases respectively, with 13 bases between them. Per the germline V gene, CDR1 is MNHNS and CDR2 is SASEGT. Written as DNA, the CDR3 is TGTGCCAGCAGTCCGACAGGAGGCTATCAGCCCCAGCATTTT. Amino acids: CASSPTGGYQPQHF.

The V and J genes are TRBV6-1 and TRBJ2-7; D is undetermined. CDR1 is MNHNS and CDR2 is SASEGT in the germline V gene. This CDR3 is 15 amino acids long. Deletions cut 4 bases from V and 1 base from J, with 14 bases between. The CDR3 region has the DNA TGTGCCAGCAGTGCCGCAGGCACTACGTCCTACGAGCAGTACTTC. The encoded protein is CASSAAGTTSYEQYF.

There are a few counts of this clone. The V gene is TRBV7-8, the J gene TRBJ2-1; no firm D call. Germline V lookup: CDR1 SGHVS, CDR2 FQNEAQ. V was shortened by 4 bases and J by 5 bases, with 9 bases between the two germline ends. CDR3 length equals 13 residues. The CDR3: CASSSLTNNEQFF. CDR3 nucleotide sequence: TGTGCCAGCAGCTCGCTAACTAACAATGAGCAGTTCTTC.

This clone was seen a single time. The chain links TRBV14 to TRBJ1-3, with D tentatively TRBD1 (6 bases). Looked up from germline, CDR1 is SGHDN and CDR2 is FVKESK. Trimming shortened V by 4 bases and J by 0 bases, and 16 bases separated the two germline ends. This CDR3 contains 17 residues. CDR3: CASSRRGEPRSGNTIYF. CDR3 coding DNA: TGTGCCAGCAGCCGGAGGGGGGAGCCCCGCTCTGGAAACACCATATATTTT.

This chain connects TRBV6-5 to TRBJ1-2, with TRBD1 as a possible D gene (5 bases). Between the trimmed V and J ends, which lost 4 bases and 8 bases, there was a span of 14 bases. The CDR3 extends over 13 amino acids. CDR1 is MNHEY, CDR2 SVGAGI, per germline. The CDR3 region is CASSSTSGGGYTF. As DNA, the CDR3 is TGTGCCAGCAGTTCAACCTCCGGGGGAGGCTACACCTTC.

This chain joins TRBV6-6 and TRBJ1-5; the D gene is possibly TRBD1 (6 bases). Trimming removed 4 bases from V and 4 bases from J, with 14 bases in between. Germline V CDR1 and CDR2: MNHNY, SVGAGI (reference sequence). This CDR3 region has 15 residues. In nucleotides, the CDR3 is TGTGCCAGCAGTTCGCCAGGGGCGGGGAATCAGCCCCAGCATTTT. It translates to CASSSPGAGNQPQHF.

As regards this clone: Other DNA sequences of this sample code for an identical CDR3. The rearrangement links TRBV9 to TRBJ2-3; D not resolved. The germline CDR1 and CDR2 sequences are SGDLS and YYNGEE. There are 12 residues in the CDR3. Trimming removed 2 bases from V and 1 base from J, with 2 bases in between. CDR3 loop: CASSVGTDTQYF. The CDR3 DNA sequence: TGTGCCAGCAGCGTGGGCACAGATACGCAGTATTTT.

The chain is built from TRBV18 and TRBJ2-7; possibly TRBD2 for D (6 bases). V lost 3 bases and J lost 5, with 17 bases in between. Per germline, CDR1 KGHSH and CDR2 LQKENI. There are 15 residues in the CDR3. The CDR3 reads CASSPQTGRPHEQYF. The CDR3 region has the DNA TGTGCCAGCTCACCCCAGACGGGGAGGCCCCACGAGCAGTACTTC.

The chain employs TRBV19 and TRBJ2-1; TRBD1 is a possible D gene (5 bases). This CDR3 is 16 amino acids long. Germline loops: CDR1 LNHDA, CDR2 SQIVND (reference sequence). The V gene lost 0 bases and the J gene lost 0 bases, with 9 bases spanning the gap. CDR3 region: CASSIEGRISYNEQFF. CDR3 coding DNA: TGTGCCAGTAGTATAGAGGGGCGGATCTCCTACAATGAGCAGTTCTTC.

The CDR3 loop reads CASREGGADNSPLHF. In DNA, the CDR3 is TGTGCCAGCAGGGAGGGGGGGGCGGATAATTCACCCCTCCACTTT. V and J are TRBV7-8 and TRBJ1-6; tentative D call: TRBD1 (6 bases). Between the trimmed V and J ends, which lost 6 bases and 5 bases, there was a span of 14 bases. CDR3 length equals 15 residues. From germline, CDR1 is SGHVS and CDR2 FQNEAQ.

This clone was found once. The chain has TRBV11-1 and TRBJ1-1; D is ambiguous. Trimming removed 8 bases from V and 0 bases from J, with 16 bases in between. Germline CDR1 and CDR2: SGHAT and FQDESV (reference sequence). The CDR3 runs 15 residues. CDR3 amino acids: CASAPMGKVNTEAFF. Here the CDR3 DNA reads TGTGCCAGCGCACCTATGGGGAAAGTGAACACTGAAGCTTTCTTT.

The chain recombines TRBV6-6 with TRBJ1-6; 7 bases fit TRBD1. V lost 2 bases, J lost 10 bases, and 5 bases stayed unmatched. Germline lookup yields CDR1 MNHNY and CDR2 SVGAGI (reference sequence). The CDR3 sequence is 14 residues long. CDR3 in amino acids: CASSYPGGGSPLHF. CDR3 sequence (DNA): TGTGCCAGCAGTTACCCAGGGGGAGGGTCACCCCTCCACTTT.

The genes are TRBV18 and TRBJ2-2, with D maybe TRBD1 (6 bases). Trimming removed 4 bases at V and 4 bases at J, with 13 bases between. Germline assignment: CDR1 KGHSH and CDR2 LQKENI. CDR3 length: 15 amino acids. The CDR3 spells CASSREQGSTGELFF. The CDR3 DNA reads TGTGCCAGCTCACGGGAACAGGGAAGCACCGGGGAGCTGTTTTTT.

In this sample, this clone turned up once. The chain employs TRBV28 and TRBJ1-2, with a weak D call TRBD1 (5 bases). Trimming took 5 bases from V and 8 from J, leaving 21 bases between them. Germline CDR1 MDHEN, CDR2 SYDVKM. The CDR3 has 15 residues. The CDR3 DNA reads as TGTGCCAGCAGTCAGGGAGGCAAGATAAAATCGGGCTACACCTTC. Translated: CASSQGGKIKSGYTF.

V gene TRBV27 combines with J gene TRBJ2-1; possibly TRBD1 for D (5 bases). The V gene lost 4 bases and the J gene lost 0 bases, with 13 bases spanning the gap. Germline V gene sequence: CDR1 MNHEY, CDR2 SMNVEV (reference sequence). The CDR3 length is 16 residues. CDR3 sequence: CASSSDSVSSYNEQFF. CDR3 in DNA: TGTGCCAGCAGTTCTGACAGCGTCAGCTCCTACAATGAGCAGTTCTTC.

As regards this clone: Distinct nucleotide sequences in the sample also encode this CDR3. V gene TRBV6-1 combines with J gene TRBJ1-4, with 7 bases identical to TRBD1. CDR1 and CDR2 from the germline V gene are MNHNS and SASEGT. The length of the CDR3 is 15 residues. V gave up 9 bases and J gave up 3 bases; unmatched junction bases: 10. CDR3 in amino acids: CASSLTGASNEKLFF. Written as DNA, the CDR3 is TGTGCCAGTAGCCTTACAGGGGCCTCTAATGAAAAACTGTTTTTT.

The genes are TRBV11-3 and TRBJ1-1; 8 nucleotides match TRBD1. The CDR3 has 15 residues. From germline, CDR1 is SGHNT and CDR2 YENEEA. V was clipped by 3 bases and J by 0 bases; unmatched bases: 3. As DNA, the CDR3 is TGTGCCAGCAGCTTTTGGACAGGGCTGAACACTGAAGCTTTCTTT. It yields the protein CASSFWTGLNTEAFF. Full variable domain (outside the CDR3, taken from reference TRBV11-3 and TRBJ1-1): EAGVVQSPRYKIIEKKQPVAFWCNPISGHNTLYWYLQNLGQGPELLIRYENEEAVDDSQLPKDRFSAERLKGVDSTLKIQPAELGDSAVYLCASSFWTGLNTEAFFGQGTRLTVV.

V and J are TRBV19 and TRBJ2-5; D remains ambiguous. The DNA end is a closer match to TRBJ2-7, so the J assignment may be wrong. CDR1 is LNHDA and CDR2 is SQIVND in the germline V gene (reference sequence). This CDR3 spans 12 amino acids. This CDR3 reads CASSIGPYEQYF. CDR3 in DNA: TGTGCCAGTAGTATAGGGCCTTACGAGCAGTACTTC.